The clone carrying this T cell receptor beta chain was observed many times. The data were taken from a study of T-cell reconstitution after alpha-beta-depleted transplantation in children. The TCRbeta library incorporated unique molecular identifiers. TCRdb analysed the PCR reads with MiXCR anew, one entry per CDR3 protein. The data show a few hundred thousand distinct CDR3 sequences, around a tenth seen once. This material consisted of PBMCs from the stem cell graft donor, taken from the stem cell graft. The receptor comes from a human donor who donated a stem cell graft to a child with acute lymphoblastic leukemia.

The CDR3 here is CASSFLSGEQFF. The CDR3 nucleotides read TGTGCCAGTTCGTTTTTGTCTGGGGAGCAGTTCTTC. The J gene is TRBJ2-1, the V gene TRBV25-1; D uncertain. CDR3 length: 12 amino acids. CDR1 is MGHDK, CDR2 SYGVNS, per germline. Trimming took 9 bases from V and 10 from J, leaving 16 bases between them.